Described below is a single T cell receptor (beta chain) sequence and its context. Losses at the gene ends were 7 bases for V and 0 bases for J; bases not matched to a gene: 10. The CDR3 is 18 residues long. Germline V gene lookup returns CDR1 SGHTA and CDR2 FQGNSA. This record belongs to a study of blood T cell repertoires in COVID-19. Whole-study context: Some COVID-19 samples were acute and others convalescent; all came from the United States, Italy and Spain. Nucleic acid was either cDNA or gDNA, and it came from T cells, B-cell-depleted T cells, or PBMCs.

Original handling: Amplification of reference gene primers was used by the study to estimate nucleated cell counts. Profiling relied on immunoSEQ multiplex PCR, and the TCRdb table lists in-frame clones only, not all of them. For V, J and clone size, that table is used; D and trimming come from the DNA. The sample has 40,000 to 65,000 clones, approximately 80% seen once. Sequenced sample: peripheral blood. The clonotype comes from a human donor with active or convalescent COVID-19. The donor label of this sample is uncertain. The chain links TRBV7-2 to TRBJ2-1, with 12 bases fitting TRBD2. The CDR3 coding sequence is TGTGCCAGCACCCCGGGACTAGCGGGCTTGAGCTCCTACAATGAGCAGTTCTTC. Translated, it gives CASTPGLAGLSSYNEQFF. The variable domain in full, completed from reference TRBV7-2 and TRBJ2-1, reads GAGVSQSPSNKVTEKGKDVELRCDPISGHTALYWYRQSLGQGLEFLIYFQGNSAPDKSGLPSDRFSAERTGGSVSTLTIQRTQQEDSAVYLCASTPGLAGLSSYNEQFFGPGTRLTVL.